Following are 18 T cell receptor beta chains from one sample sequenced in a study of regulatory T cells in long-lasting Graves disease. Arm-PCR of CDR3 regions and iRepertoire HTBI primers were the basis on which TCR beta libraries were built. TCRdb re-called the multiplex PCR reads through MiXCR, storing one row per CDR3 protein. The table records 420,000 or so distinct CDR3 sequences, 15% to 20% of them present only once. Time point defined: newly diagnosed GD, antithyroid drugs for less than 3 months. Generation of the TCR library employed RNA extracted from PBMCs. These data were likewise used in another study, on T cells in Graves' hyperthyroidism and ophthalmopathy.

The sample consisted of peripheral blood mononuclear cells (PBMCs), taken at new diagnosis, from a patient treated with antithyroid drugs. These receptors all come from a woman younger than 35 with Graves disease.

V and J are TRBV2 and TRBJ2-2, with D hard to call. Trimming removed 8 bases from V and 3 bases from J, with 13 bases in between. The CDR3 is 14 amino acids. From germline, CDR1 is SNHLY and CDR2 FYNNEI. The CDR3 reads CASSVGGYTGELFF. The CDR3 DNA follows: TGTGCCAGCTCAGTTGGCGGATACACCGGGGAGCTGTTTTTT. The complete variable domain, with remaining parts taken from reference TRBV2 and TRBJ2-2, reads EPEVTQTPSHQVTQMGQEVILRCVPISNHLYFYWYRQILGQKVEFLVSFYNNEISEKSEIFDDQFSVERPDGSNFTLKIRSTKLEDSAMYFCASSVGGYTGELFFGEGSRLTVL.

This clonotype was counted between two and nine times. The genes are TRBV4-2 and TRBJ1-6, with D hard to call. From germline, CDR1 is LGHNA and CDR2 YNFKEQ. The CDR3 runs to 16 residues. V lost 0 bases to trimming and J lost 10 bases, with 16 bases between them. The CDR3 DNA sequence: TGTGCCAGCAGCCAAGACCTTGAGGGATCTCGCTCACCCCTCCACTTT. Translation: CASSQDLEGSRSPLHF.

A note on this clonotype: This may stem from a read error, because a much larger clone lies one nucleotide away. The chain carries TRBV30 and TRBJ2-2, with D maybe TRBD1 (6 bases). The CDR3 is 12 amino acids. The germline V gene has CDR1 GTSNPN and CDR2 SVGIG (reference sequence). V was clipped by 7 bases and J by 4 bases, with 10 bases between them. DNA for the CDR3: TGTGCCTCACAGGGAATCACCGGGGAGCTGTTTTTT. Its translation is CASQGITGELFF.

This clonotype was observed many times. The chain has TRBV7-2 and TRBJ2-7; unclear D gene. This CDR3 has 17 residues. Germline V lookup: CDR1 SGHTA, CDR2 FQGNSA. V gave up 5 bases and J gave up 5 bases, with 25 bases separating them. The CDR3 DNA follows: TGTGCCAGCAGCAAACGCAGTCACCGGACGGGTCCGGACGAGCAGTACTTC. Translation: CASSKRSHRTGPDEQYF. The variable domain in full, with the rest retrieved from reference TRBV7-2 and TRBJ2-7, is GAGVSQSPSNKVTEKGKDVELRCDPISGHTALYWYRQSLGQGLEFLIYFQGNSAPDKSGLPSDRFSAERTGGSVSTLTIQRTQQEDSAVYLCASSKRSHRTGPDEQYFGPGTRLTVT.

The CDR3 here is CASSLGWQATDTQYF. The CDR3 DNA reads as TGTGCCAGCAGTTTGGGTTGGCAGGCCACAGATACGCAGTATTTT. V and J are TRBV12-3 or TRBV12-4 and TRBJ2-3; D unresolved. This CDR3 contains 15 residues. Trimming cost V 3 bases and J 2 bases, with 12 bases left between them.

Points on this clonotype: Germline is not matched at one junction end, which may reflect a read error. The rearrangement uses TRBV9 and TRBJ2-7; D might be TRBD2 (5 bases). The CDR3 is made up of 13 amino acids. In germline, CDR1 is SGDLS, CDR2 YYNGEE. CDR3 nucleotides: TGTGCCAGCAGCGTAGTGGGTGGAGGCGAGCGGTACTTC. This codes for CASSVVGGGERYF.

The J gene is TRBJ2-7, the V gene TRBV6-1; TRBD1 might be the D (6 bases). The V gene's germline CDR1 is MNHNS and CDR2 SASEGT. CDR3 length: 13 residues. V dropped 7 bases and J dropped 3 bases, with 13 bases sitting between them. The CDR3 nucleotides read TGTGCCAGCACTTTCGGCAGGGGCTACGAGCAGTACTTC. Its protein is CASTFGRGYEQYF.

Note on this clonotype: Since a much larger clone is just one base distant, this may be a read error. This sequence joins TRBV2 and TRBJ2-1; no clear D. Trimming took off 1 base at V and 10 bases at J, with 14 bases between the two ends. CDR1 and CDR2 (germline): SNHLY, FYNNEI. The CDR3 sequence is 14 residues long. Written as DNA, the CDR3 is TGTGCCAGCAGTGAAGTTTTGAACCCCTACGAGCAGTTCTTC. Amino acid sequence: CASSEVLNPYEQFF.

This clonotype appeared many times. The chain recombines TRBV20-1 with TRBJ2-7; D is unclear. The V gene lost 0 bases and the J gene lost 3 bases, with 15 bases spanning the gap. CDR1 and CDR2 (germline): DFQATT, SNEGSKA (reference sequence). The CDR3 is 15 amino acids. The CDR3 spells CSARDYGRQVYEQYF. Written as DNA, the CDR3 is TGCAGTGCTAGAGATTACGGCCGACAAGTCTACGAGCAGTACTTC.

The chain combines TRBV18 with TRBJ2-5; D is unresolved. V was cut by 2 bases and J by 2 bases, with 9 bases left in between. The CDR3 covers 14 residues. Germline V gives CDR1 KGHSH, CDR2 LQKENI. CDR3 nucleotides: TGTGCCAGCTCACCATACGGGCTTCAAGAGACCCAGTACTTC. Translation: CASSPYGLQETQYF.

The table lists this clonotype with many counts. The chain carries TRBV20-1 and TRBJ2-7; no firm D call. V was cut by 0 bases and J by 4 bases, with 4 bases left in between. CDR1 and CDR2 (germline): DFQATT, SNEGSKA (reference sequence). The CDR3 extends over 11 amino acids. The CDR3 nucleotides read TGCAGTGCTAGAGACAGTTACGAGCAGTACTTC. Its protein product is CSARDSYEQYF.

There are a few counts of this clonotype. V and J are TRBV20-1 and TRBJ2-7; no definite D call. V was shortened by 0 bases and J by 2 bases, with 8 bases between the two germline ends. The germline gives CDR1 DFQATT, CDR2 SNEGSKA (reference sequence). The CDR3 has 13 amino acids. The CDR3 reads CSARDPSTYEQYF. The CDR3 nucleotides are TGCAGTGCTAGAGATCCGTCTACCTACGAGCAGTACTTC.

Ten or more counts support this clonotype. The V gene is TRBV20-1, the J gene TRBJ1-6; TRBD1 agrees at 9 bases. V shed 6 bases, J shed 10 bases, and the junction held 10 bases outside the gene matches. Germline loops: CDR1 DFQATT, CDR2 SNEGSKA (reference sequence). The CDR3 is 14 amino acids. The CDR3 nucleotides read TGCAGTGCACCCCGGACAGGGGATCGGTCACCCCTCCACTTT. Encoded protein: CSAPRTGDRSPLHF.

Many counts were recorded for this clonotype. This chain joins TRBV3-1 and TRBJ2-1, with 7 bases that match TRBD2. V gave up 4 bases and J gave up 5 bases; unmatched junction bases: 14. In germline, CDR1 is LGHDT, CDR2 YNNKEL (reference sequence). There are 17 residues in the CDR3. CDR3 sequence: CASSPKLRQTSNNEQFF. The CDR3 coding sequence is TGTGCCAGCAGCCCTAAACTTCGACAGACTAGCAACAATGAGCAGTTCTTC.

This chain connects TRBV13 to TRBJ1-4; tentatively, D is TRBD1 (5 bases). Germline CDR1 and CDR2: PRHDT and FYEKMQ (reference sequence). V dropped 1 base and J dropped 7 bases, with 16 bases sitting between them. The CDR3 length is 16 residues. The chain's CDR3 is CASSLAGLGGGEKLFF. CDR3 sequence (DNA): TGTGCCAGCAGCTTAGCTGGGCTCGGCGGGGGTGAAAAACTGTTTTTT. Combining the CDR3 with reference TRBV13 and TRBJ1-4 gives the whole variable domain AAGVIQSPRHLIKEKRETATLKCYPIPRHDTVYWYQQGPGQDPQFLISFYEKMQSDKGSIPDRFSAQQFSDYHSELNMSSLELGDSALYFCASSLAGLGGGEKLFFGSGTQLSVL.

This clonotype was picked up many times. The CDR3 sequence is CASSLGRWKLAKNIQYF. The DNA for the CDR3 is TGTGCCAGCAGCCTAGGCCGGTGGAAACTAGCCAAAAACATTCAGTACTTC. This rearrangement joins TRBV7-2 to TRBJ2-4; the D is unclear. The CDR3 is 17 residues long. CDR1 and CDR2 (germline): SGHTA, FQGNSA. V lost 5 bases and J lost 0, with 17 bases in between. The entire variable domain, with the rest obtained from reference TRBV7-2 and TRBJ2-4, is as follows: GAGVSQSPSNKVTEKGKDVELRCDPISGHTALYWYRQSLGQGLEFLIYFQGNSAPDKSGLPSDRFSAERTGGSVSTLTIQRTQQEDSAVYLCASSLGRWKLAKNIQYFGAGTRLSVL.

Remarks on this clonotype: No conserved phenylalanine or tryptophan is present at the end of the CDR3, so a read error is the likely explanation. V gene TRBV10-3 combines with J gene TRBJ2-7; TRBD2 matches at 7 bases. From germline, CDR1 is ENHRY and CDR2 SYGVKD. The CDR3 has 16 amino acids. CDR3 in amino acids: CASSYRSQGGTDEQYL. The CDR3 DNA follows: TGTGCCAGCAGTTACCGCAGCCAGGGAGGGACGGACGAGCAGTACCTC.

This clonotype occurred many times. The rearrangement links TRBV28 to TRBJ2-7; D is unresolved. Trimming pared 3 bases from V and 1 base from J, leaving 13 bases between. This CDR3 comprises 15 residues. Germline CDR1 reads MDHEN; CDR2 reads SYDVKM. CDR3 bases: TGTGCCAGCAGTTTCTTCAGGAGAGCATCCTACGAGCAGTACTTC. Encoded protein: CASSFFRRASYEQYF.